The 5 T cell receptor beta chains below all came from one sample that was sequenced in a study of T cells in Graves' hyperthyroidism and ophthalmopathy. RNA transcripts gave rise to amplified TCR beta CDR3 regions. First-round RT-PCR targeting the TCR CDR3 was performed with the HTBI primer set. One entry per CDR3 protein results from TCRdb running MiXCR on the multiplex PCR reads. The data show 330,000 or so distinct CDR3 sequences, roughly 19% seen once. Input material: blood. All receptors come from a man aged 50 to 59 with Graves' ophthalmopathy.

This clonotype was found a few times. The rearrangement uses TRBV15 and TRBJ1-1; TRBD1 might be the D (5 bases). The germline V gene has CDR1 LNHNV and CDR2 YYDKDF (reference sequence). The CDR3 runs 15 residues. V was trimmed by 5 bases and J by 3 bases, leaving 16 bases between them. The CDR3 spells CATSGPSVGDTEAFF. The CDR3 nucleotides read TGTGCCACCAGCGGACCCAGTGTAGGGGACACTGAAGCTTTCTTT.

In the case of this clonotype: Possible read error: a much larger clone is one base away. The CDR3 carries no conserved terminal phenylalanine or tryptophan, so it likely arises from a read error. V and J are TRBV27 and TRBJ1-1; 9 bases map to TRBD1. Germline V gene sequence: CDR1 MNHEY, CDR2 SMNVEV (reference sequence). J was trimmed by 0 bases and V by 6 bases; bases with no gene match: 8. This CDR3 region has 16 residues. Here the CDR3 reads CASRPIGTGMNTEAFY. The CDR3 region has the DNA TGTGCCAGCAGGCCTATCGGGACAGGGATGAACACTGAAGCTTTCTAT.

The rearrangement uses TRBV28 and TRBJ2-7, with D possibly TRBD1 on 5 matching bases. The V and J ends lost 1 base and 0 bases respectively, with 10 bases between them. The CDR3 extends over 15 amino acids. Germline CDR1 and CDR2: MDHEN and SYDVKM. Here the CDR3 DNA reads TGTGCCAGCAGTTTATCCCGACAGATCTCCTACGAGCAGTACTTC. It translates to CASSLSRQISYEQYF.

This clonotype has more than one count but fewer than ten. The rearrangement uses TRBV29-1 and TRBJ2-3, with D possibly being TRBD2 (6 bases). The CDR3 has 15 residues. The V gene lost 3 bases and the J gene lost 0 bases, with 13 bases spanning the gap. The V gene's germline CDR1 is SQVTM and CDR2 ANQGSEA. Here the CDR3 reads CSVEEGRSSTDTQYF. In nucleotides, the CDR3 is TGCAGCGTTGAGGAGGGACGGTCTAGCACAGATACGCAGTATTTT.

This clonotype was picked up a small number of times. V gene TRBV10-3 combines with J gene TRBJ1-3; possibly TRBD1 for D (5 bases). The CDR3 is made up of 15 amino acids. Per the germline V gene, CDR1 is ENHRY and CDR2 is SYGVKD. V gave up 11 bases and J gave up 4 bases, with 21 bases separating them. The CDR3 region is CAARTDGGFGNTIYF. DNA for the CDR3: TGTGCCGCCCGAACGGACGGGGGGTTCGGAAACACCATATATTTT.